The present T cell receptor (beta chain) was sequenced within a study of shared clonotypes between healthy human individuals. Findings and caveats of the study: Sorted-subset sequencing was shown by rarefaction to be incomplete despite large depth. All-four-donor shared clonotypes had higher generation probabilities than non-shared clonotypes did.

V was trimmed by 5 bases and J by 4 bases, leaving 12 bases between them. Per germline, CDR1 MNHNS and CDR2 SASEGT. The CDR3 totals 14 residues. Original methodology: Sequence data from immunoSEQ were junction-only and lacked quality scores; consequently, filtering differed. Method: immunoSEQ multiplex PCR; TCRdb's copy keeps in-frame clones and lacks some. V and J calls and clone size are as listed in that table; D and trimming were resolved from the DNA. The sample yields roughly 1 million clones, about 75% seen once. Note on this clone: The target antigen is unknown.

Study donors comprised healthy, HIV-negative adults devoid of recent acute infection or vaccination. This TCR was sampled from a man aged 18 to 29 in good health. The sequencing input was memory CD4+ T cells sorted from blood. Subset here: CD45RA-negative fraction. The rearrangement links TRBV6-1 to TRBJ1-3; maybe TRBD1 (5 bases). The CDR3: CASSQGGLGNTIYF. DNA for the CDR3: TGTGCCAGCAGTCAGGGAGGTCTAGGAAACACCATATATTTT.